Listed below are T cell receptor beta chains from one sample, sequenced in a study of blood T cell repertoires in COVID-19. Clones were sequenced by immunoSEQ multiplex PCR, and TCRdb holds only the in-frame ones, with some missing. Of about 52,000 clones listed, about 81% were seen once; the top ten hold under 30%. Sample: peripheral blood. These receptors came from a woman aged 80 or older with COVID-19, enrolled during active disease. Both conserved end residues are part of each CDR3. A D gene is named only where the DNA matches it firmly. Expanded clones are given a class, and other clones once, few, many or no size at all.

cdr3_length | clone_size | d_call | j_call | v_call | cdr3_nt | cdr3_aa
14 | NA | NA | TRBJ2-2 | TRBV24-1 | TGTGCCACCGGGCACGGTGACGTCACCGGGGAGCTGTTTTTT | CATGHGDVTGELFF
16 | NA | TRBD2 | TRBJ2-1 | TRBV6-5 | TGTGCCAGCAGTTACGAGCCGGGACTAGATCGCTATGAGCAGTTCTTC | CASSYEPGLDRYEQFF
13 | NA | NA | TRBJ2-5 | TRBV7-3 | TGTGCCAGCAGCTTACACAGGGATGAGACCCAGTACTTC | CASSLHRDETQYF
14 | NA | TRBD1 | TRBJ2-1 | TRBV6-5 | TGTGCCAGCAGGGCCGGGACAGGGACCAATGAGCAGTTCTTC | CASRAGTGTNEQFF
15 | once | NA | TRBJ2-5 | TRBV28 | TGTGCCAGCAGTCCCGGACAGTCCCGATGGGAGACCCAGTACTTC | CASSPGQSRWETQYF
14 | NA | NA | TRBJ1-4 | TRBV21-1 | TGTGCCAGCAGTTCGGGACAGTGTAATGAAAAACTGTTTTTT | CASSSGQCNEKLFF
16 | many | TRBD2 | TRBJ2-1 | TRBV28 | TGTGCCAGCAGTCGTGCCGAGGGACTAGCGGGAGAGGAGCAGTTCTTC | CASSRAEGLAGEEQFF
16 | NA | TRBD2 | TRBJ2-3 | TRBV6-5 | TGTGCCAGCAGTTCCCAGCCAGCGGGGTTGGCAGATACGCAGTATTTT | CASSSQPAGLADTQYF
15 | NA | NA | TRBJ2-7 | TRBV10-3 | TGTGCCATCAGTGAGTCAGGCAGGGCATGGAACGAGCAGTACTTC | CAISESGRAWNEQYF
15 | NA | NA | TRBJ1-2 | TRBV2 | TGTGCCAGCTCTTTGGAGGAAGACTCAAACTATGGCTACACCTTC | CASSLEEDSNYGYTF
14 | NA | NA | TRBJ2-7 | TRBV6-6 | TGTGCCAGCAGTTCGAGGATATTTCCCTACGAGCAGTACTTC | CASSSRIFPYEQYF
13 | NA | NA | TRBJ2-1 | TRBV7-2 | TGTGCCAGCAGCTATAAAGTGCGGGTTGAGCAGTTCTTC | CASSYKVRVEQFF
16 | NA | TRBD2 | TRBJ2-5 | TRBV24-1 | TGTGCCACCAGTGATCTTTCGGGAGGTATCCAAGAGACCCAGTACTTC | CATSDLSGGIQETQYF
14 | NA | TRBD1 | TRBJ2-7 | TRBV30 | TGTGCCTGGAAACCGGGACAGGGAAGTAGGGAGCAGTACTTC | CAWKPGQGSREQYF
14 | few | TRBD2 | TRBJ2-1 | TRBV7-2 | TGTGCCAGCAGCTTTGGCGGGAGCGCAGCCGAGCAGTTCTTC | CASSFGGSAAEQFF
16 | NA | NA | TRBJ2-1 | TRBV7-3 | TGTGCCAGCAGCTTAACCATAGCGGCCCCGGGGAATGAGCAGTTCTTC | CASSLTIAAPGNEQFF
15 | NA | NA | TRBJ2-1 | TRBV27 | TGTGCCAGCAGTCCCTTGTCCGGCTCCTACAATGAGCAGTTCTTC | CASSPLSGSYNEQFF
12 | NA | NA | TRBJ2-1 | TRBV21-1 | TGTGCCAGCAGCAAAACCACGGATGAGCAGTTCTTC | CASSKTTDEQFF
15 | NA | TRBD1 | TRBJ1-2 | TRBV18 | TGTGCCAGCTCACCACCCGGGACAGGTCTCCGTAGCTACACCTTC | CASSPPGTGLRSYTF
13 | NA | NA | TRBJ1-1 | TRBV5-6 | TGTGCCAGCAGCTTGACAGGGCATGGACGAGCTTTCTTT | CASSLTGHGRAFF
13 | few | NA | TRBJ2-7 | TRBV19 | TGTGCCAGTAGTATAGCAGGGACCTACGAGCAGTACTTC | CASSIAGTYEQYF
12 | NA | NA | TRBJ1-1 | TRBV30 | TGTGCCTGGAGTGCCTTTAACACTGAAGCTTTCTTT | CAWSAFNTEAFF
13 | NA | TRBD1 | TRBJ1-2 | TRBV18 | TGTGCCAGCTCACCAGGGACAGACTATGGCTACACCTTC | CASSPGTDYGYTF
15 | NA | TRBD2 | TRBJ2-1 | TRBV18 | TGTGCCAGCTCACTTACTAGCGGGAGTGGTAATGAGCAGTTCTTC | CASSLTSGSGNEQFF
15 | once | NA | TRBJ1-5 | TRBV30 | TGTGCCTGGAGATCCAAGGGGTTGAGCAATCAGCCCCAGCATTTT | CAWRSKGLSNQPQHF
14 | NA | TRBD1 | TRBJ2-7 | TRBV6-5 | TGTGCCAGCAGTCGGTGGGACAGACTCTACGAGCAGTACTTC | CASSRWDRLYEQYF
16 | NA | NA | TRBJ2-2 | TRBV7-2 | TGTGCCAGCAGCTTATTCGTGGGCACGAACACCGGGGAGCTGTTTTTT | CASSLFVGTNTGELFF
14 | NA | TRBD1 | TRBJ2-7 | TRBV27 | TGTGCCAGCAGCCAATCCCTGACAGGGCAAGAGCAGTACTTC | CASSQSLTGQEQYF
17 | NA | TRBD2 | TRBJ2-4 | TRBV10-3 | TGTGCCATCAGTGAGTATGCTAGCGGAGGGATGAAAAACATTCAGTACTTC | CAISEYASGGMKNIQYF
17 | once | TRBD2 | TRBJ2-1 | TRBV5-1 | TGCGCCAGCAGCTCGCAACCGACTAGCGGGAGGGGCAATGAGCAGTTCTTC | CASSSQPTSGRGNEQFF
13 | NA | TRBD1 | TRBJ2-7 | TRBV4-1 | TGCGCCAGCAGCCCAGGGGGAGCGTACGAGCAGTACTTC | CASSPGGAYEQYF
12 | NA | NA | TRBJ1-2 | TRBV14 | TGTGCCAGCAGCCAAGATCGGGTAGGGGCCACCTTC | CASSQDRVGATF
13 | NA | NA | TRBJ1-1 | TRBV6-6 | TGTGCCAGCAGTAGGCGGGCGAACACTGAAGCTTTCTTT | CASSRRANTEAFF
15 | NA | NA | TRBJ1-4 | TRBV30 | TGTGCCTGGAACCGACAGGATTGGCAATGGGAAAAACTGTTTTTT | CAWNRQDWQWEKLFF
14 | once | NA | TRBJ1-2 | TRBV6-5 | TGTGCCAGCACGGACAGCGATATTAACTATGGCTACACCTTC | CASTDSDINYGYTF
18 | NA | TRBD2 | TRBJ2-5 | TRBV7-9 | TGTGCCAGCAGCCATGCTACGGGACTAGCGGGAGTAGGAGAGACCCAGTACTTC | CASSHATGLAGVGETQYF
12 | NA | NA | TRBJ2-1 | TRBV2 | TGTGCCAGCAGGGGAGACGGTAATGAGCAGTTCTTC | CASRGDGNEQFF
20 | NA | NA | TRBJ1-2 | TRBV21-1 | TGTGCCAACCCACCCGGAGGGGACAGGCCCTACAGGGGATGGAATTTTGGCTACACCTTC | CANPPGGDRPYRGWNFGYTF